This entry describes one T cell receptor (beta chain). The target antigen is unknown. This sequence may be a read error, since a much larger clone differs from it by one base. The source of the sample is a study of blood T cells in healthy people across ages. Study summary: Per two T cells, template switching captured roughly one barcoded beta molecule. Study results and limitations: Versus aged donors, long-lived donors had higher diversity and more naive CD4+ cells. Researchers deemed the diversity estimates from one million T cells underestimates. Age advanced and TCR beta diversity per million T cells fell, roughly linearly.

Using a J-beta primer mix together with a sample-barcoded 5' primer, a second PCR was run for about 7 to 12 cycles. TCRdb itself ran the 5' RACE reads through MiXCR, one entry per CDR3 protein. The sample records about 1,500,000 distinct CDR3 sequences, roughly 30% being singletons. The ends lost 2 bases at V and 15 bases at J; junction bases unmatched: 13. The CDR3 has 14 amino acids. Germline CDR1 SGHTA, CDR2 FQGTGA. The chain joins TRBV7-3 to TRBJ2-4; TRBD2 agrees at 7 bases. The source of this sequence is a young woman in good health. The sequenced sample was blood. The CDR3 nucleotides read TGTGCCAGCAGCTTATCCGGGGGGTTAGACGAGCGGTACTTC. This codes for CASSLSGGLDERYF.